The next 27 T cell receptor beta chains were all read from a single sample in a study of blood T cell repertoires in COVID-19. TCRdb's copy holds only in-frame clones and misses some; the assay was immunoSEQ multiplex PCR. The table lists hundreds of thousands of clones, 90% to 95% of them singletons, with less than 3.5% in the top ten. The sample was peripheral blood. These TCRs come from a woman aged 18-30 years who had recovered from COVID-19.

CDR3 sequence: CANPRSFCEQFF. As DNA, the CDR3 is TGCGCCAACCCCCGGAGTTTCTGTGAGCAGTTCTTC. The gene calls are TRBV10-2 and TRBJ2-1, with unresolved D. Trimming took off 10 bases at V and 9 bases at J, with 16 bases between the two ends. CDR3 length: 12 residues. Germline CDR1 WSHSY, CDR2 SAAADI.

This clone has just a few counts. The chain is built from TRBV2 and TRBJ1-5; 8 positions agree with TRBD1. The germline V gene encodes CDR1 SNHLY and CDR2 FYNNEI. V shed 6 bases, J shed 2 bases, and the junction held 9 bases outside the gene matches. This CDR3 has 16 amino acids. The CDR3 sequence: CASRPSGTGGNQPQHF. DNA of the CDR3: TGTGCCAGCAGGCCAAGCGGGACAGGCGGCAATCAGCCCCAGCATTTT.

This chain connects TRBV24-1 to TRBJ1-5; 8 bases map to TRBD1. Germline V gene sequence: CDR1 KGHDR, CDR2 SFDVKD. Unmatched junction bases numbered 15, after V lost 2 bases and J lost 4 bases. This CDR3 has 19 residues. The CDR3 sequence: CATSDSAIGGTGPNQPQHF. For the CDR3, the DNA is TGTGCCACCAGTGATTCAGCAATTGGGGGGACAGGTCCAAATCAGCCCCAGCATTTT.

This clone turned up a few times. Different DNA sequences within this sample yield the same CDR3. The rearrangement joins TRBV7-2 to TRBJ2-1; 8 nucleotides line up with TRBD1. Per germline, CDR1 SGHTA and CDR2 FQGNSA. The CDR3 covers 15 residues. Losses at the gene ends were 4 bases for V and 4 bases for J; bases not matched to a gene: 6. In nucleotides, the CDR3 is TGTGCCAGCAGCTCCGGGACAGGTTCATACAATGAGCAGTTCTTC. This sequence encodes CASSSGTGSYNEQFF.

CDR3 bases: TGTGCCAGCAGCCCGGGACAGGCAAGACCCCTCCACTTT. Protein: CASSPGQARPLHF. V usage is TRBV2 and J usage is TRBJ1-6; 8 bases agree with TRBD1. Germline CDR1 reads SNHLY; CDR2 reads FYNNEI. Trimming took 6 bases from V and 12 from J; bases not matched to a gene: 7. The CDR3 loop spans 13 amino acids.

The chain's CDR3 is CASRSNEKLFF. CDR3 nucleotide sequence: TGTGCCAGCAGATCAAATGAAAAACTGTTTTTT. The chain has TRBV27 and TRBJ1-4; D is uncertain. V lost 6 bases, J lost 5 bases, and 4 bases lay in between. The CDR3 is 11 residues long. Germline assignment: CDR1 MNHEY and CDR2 SMNVEV (reference sequence).

This rearrangement joins TRBV15 to TRBJ2-1; D is uncertain. The CDR3 has 14 amino acids. V was trimmed by 0 bases and J by 5 bases, leaving 8 bases between them. Germline CDR1 LNHNV, CDR2 YYDKDF (reference sequence). CDR3 amino acids: CATSRDREDNEQFF. DNA for the CDR3: TGTGCCACCAGCAGAGATCGAGAGGACAATGAGCAGTTCTTC. The variable domain in full, completed from reference TRBV15 and TRBJ2-1, reads DAMVIQNPRYQVTQFGKPVTLSCSQTLNHNVMYWYQQKSSQAPKLLFHYYDKDFNNEADTPDNFQSRRPNTSFCFLDIRSPGLGDTAMYLCATSRDREDNEQFFGPGTRLTVL.

This chain joins TRBV5-1 and TRBJ1-1, with 10 bases identical to TRBD1. Germline CDR1 and CDR2: SGHRS and YFSETQ. V lost 0 bases and J lost 0; bases outside the gene matches: 2. There are 16 residues in the CDR3. The chain's CDR3 is CASSLGQGAVNTEAFF. CDR3 sequence (DNA): TGCGCCAGCAGCTTGGGACAGGGGGCTGTGAACACTGAAGCTTTCTTT. The entire variable domain, with the rest obtained from reference TRBV5-1 and TRBJ1-1, is as follows: KAGVTQTPRYLIKTRGQQVTLSCSPISGHRSVSWYQQTPGQGLQFLFEYFSETQRNKGNFPGRFSGRQFSNSRSEMNVSTLELGDSALYLCASSLGQGAVNTEAFFGQGTRLTVV.

The V gene is TRBV5-1, the J gene TRBJ2-5; TRBD1 might be the D (6 bases). Germline lookup yields CDR1 SGHRS and CDR2 YFSETQ. V was clipped by 7 bases and J by 1 base, with 20 bases between them. This CDR3 comprises 16 residues. CDR3 bases: TGCGCCAGCGGAGGTGGTGGGGCAGGGGTCCAAGAGACCCAGTACTTC. The encoded protein is CASGGGGAGVQETQYF.

DNA of the CDR3: TGTGCCAGCAGCCAAGATCCCAGGGGGAGACATCAGCCCCAGCATTTT. Protein product: CASSQDPRGRHQPQHF. This chain uses TRBV3-1 (or the pseudogene TRBV3-2) with TRBJ1-5; TRBD1 matches at 7 bases. The germline V gene has CDR1 LGHDT and CDR2 YNNKEL (reference sequence). With 0 bases clipped from V and 5 bases from J, the junction kept 7 bases outside the gene matches. The CDR3 spans 16 residues.

Here the CDR3 DNA reads TGTGCCAGCAGACAGGGGACCGCCTACGAGCAGTACGTC. Amino acid sequence: CASRQGTAYEQYV. The genes are TRBV6-5 and TRBJ2-7; 7 bases line up with TRBD1. The CDR3 has 13 amino acids. V lost 6 bases to trimming and J lost 2 bases; unmatched junction nucleotides: 4. Looked up from germline, CDR1 is MNHEY and CDR2 is SVGAGI.

The V call is TRBV7-9, the J call TRBJ2-1; D remains unclear. Trimming took 4 bases from V and 2 from J, leaving 12 bases between them. Germline V gives CDR1 SEHNR, CDR2 FQNEAQ (reference sequence). The CDR3 loop spans 15 amino acids. The CDR3 spells CASSSPVGPYNEQFF. The CDR3 nucleotides are TGTGCCAGCAGCTCCCCCGTTGGGCCCTACAATGAGCAGTTCTTC.

The chain is built from TRBV5-1 and TRBJ1-6, with D unresolved. Germline CDR1 and CDR2: SGHRS and YFSETQ. This CDR3 has 16 residues. V was trimmed by 4 bases and J by 10 bases, leaving 21 bases between them. Here the CDR3 reads CASSATGSSPGSPLHF. The CDR3 DNA reads TGCGCCAGCAGCGCTACCGGGAGCTCACCAGGATCACCCCTCCACTTT.

This rearrangement joins TRBV4-3 to TRBJ1-4; a possible D gene is TRBD1 (5 bases). Trimming removed 0 bases at V and 6 bases at J, with 20 bases between. There are 18 residues in the CDR3. The germline CDR1 and CDR2 sequences are LGHNA and YSLEER. CDR3 residues: CASSQEMSRSGWDEKLFF. The CDR3 DNA reads TGCGCCAGCAGCCAAGAGATGAGTAGGTCAGGGTGGGATGAAAAACTGTTTTTT.

This clone was picked up one time. The chain is built from TRBV27 and TRBJ1-5, with D maybe TRBD1 (6 bases). The length of the CDR3 is 16 residues. Germline CDR1 reads MNHEY; CDR2 reads SMNVEV (reference sequence). The ends were cut back, 5 bases at V and 0 bases at J, with 14 bases in the middle. This CDR3 reads CASSTIRGSSNQPQHF. The CDR3 DNA reads as TGTGCCAGCAGTACCATAAGGGGGTCTAGCAATCAGCCCCAGCATTTT.

The chain couples TRBV2 to TRBJ1-2, with TRBD1 matching 8 bases. V lost 7 bases, J lost 6 bases, and 10 bases stayed unmatched. There are 14 residues in the CDR3. The germline V gene has CDR1 SNHLY and CDR2 FYNNEI. Written as DNA, the CDR3 is TGTGCCAGCACCGAGTTTACAGGGGGGGATGGCTACACCTTC. Translating it yields CASTEFTGGDGYTF. The variable domain in full, completed from reference TRBV2 and TRBJ1-2, reads EPEVTQTPSHQVTQMGQEVILRCVPISNHLYFYWYRQILGQKVEFLVSFYNNEISEKSEIFDDQFSVERPDGSNFTLKIRSTKLEDSAMYFCASTEFTGGDGYTFGSGTRLTVV.

This chain connects TRBV27 to TRBJ2-6; tentatively, D is TRBD2 (7 bases). V was cut by 6 bases and J by 2 bases, with 14 bases left in between. Germline V gene lookup returns CDR1 MNHEY and CDR2 SMNVEV (reference sequence). CDR3 length equals 16 residues. The CDR3 reads CASSPGGGAGANVLTF. The DNA of the CDR3 is TGTGCCAGCAGCCCAGGCGGGGGCGCTGGGGCCAACGTCCTGACTTTC.

CDR3: CASSKTGAAEAFF. The CDR3 DNA reads as TGTGCCAGCAGTAAGACAGGGGCCGCTGAAGCTTTCTTT. The chain recombines TRBV12-3 or TRBV12-4 with TRBJ1-1; 8 positions match TRBD1. V lost 5 bases and J lost 6; bases outside the gene matches: 5. This CDR3 region has 13 residues.

This chain uses TRBV11-3 with TRBJ1-2, with 7 bases aligning to TRBD1. CDR1 is SGHNT and CDR2 is YENEEA in the germline V gene. This CDR3 contains 15 residues. Germline trimming cut 5 bases from V and 2 bases from J; bases unmatched to any gene: 8. This chain's CDR3 is CASSPSGQANYGYTF. The CDR3 bases are TGTGCCAGCAGCCCCAGTGGACAGGCCAACTATGGCTACACCTTC. Full variable domain (rest looked up from reference TRBV11-3 and TRBJ1-2): EAGVVQSPRYKIIEKKQPVAFWCNPISGHNTLYWYLQNLGQGPELLIRYENEEAVDDSQLPKDRFSAERLKGVDSTLKIQPAELGDSAVYLCASSPSGQANYGYTFGSGTRLTVV.

The chain links TRBV4-1 to TRBJ1-5; possible D gene TRBD1, 6 bases. CDR1 and CDR2 (germline): MGHRA, YSYEKL. V lost 0 bases, J lost 10 bases, and 13 bases lay in between. The CDR3 runs 14 residues. As DNA, the CDR3 is TGCGCCAGCAGCCAAGAGGGACATTCGGGACCCCAGCATTTT. This gives the protein CASSQEGHSGPQHF.

J is TRBJ2-1 and V is TRBV6-5, with TRBD1 matching 7 bases. The germline V gene has CDR1 MNHEY and CDR2 SVGAGI. There are 13 residues in the CDR3. The V gene end was trimmed by 7 bases and the J gene end by 8 bases; junction bases not matched to a gene: 8. As DNA, the CDR3 is TGTGCCAGCAAAGGAACAGGGGTACATGAGCAGTTCTTC. It specifies CASKGTGVHEQFF.

The chain employs TRBV2 and TRBJ2-7; D gene unclear. CDR1 is SNHLY, CDR2 FYNNEI, per germline. V lost 4 bases, J lost 0 bases, and 13 bases lay in between. The CDR3 contains 15 residues. The CDR3 loop reads CASSAYGELSYEQYV. CDR3 DNA sequence: TGTGCCAGCAGTGCGTACGGAGAACTCTCCTACGAGCAGTACGTC.

This chain uses TRBV3-1 (or the pseudogene TRBV3-2) with TRBJ2-3; TRBD2 is a possible D gene (6 bases). This CDR3 contains 16 residues. Germline values: CDR1 LGHDT, CDR2 YNNKEL (reference sequence). V dropped 0 bases and J dropped 0 bases, with 10 bases sitting between them. CDR3 sequence reads: CASSQDLRGSTDTQYF. CDR3 bases: TGTGCCAGCAGCCAAGATTTGCGGGGAAGCACAGATACGCAGTATTTT.

The gene calls are TRBV2 and TRBJ1-5; 7 positions agree with TRBD1. The CDR3 length is 14 residues. CDR1 SNHLY and CDR2 FYNNEI come from the germline V gene. After removal of 5 bases from V and 6 bases from J, the junction contained 7 bases not matched to a gene. This CDR3 reads CASSRQGGVQPQHF. The CDR3, as DNA: TGTGCCAGCAGTCGACAGGGAGGTGTTCAGCCCCAGCATTTT. Variable domain in full (rest from reference TRBV2 and TRBJ1-5): EPEVTQTPSHQVTQMGQEVILRCVPISNHLYFYWYRQILGQKVEFLVSFYNNEISEKSEIFDDQFSVERPDGSNFTLKIRSTKLEDSAMYFCASSRQGGVQPQHFGDGTRLSIL.

This rearrangement joins TRBV2 to TRBJ1-1; 7 bases fit TRBD1. This CDR3 is 15 amino acids long. V lost 6 bases to trimming and J lost 3 bases; unmatched junction nucleotides: 10. Germline CDR1 and CDR2: SNHLY and FYNNEI. The CDR3 DNA is TGTGCCAGCAGGGCACAGGGGATCTTGGACACTGAAGCTTTCTTT. Its translation is CASRAQGILDTEAFF.

The chain employs TRBV15 and TRBJ2-7; D perhaps matches TRBD1 (6 bases). The CDR3 has 15 amino acids. CDR1 and CDR2 from the germline V gene are LNHNV and YYDKDF (reference sequence). V lost 4 bases and J lost 2, with 15 bases in between. CDR3 coding DNA: TGTGCCACCAGCATAAGCCCGGACAGAGCCTACGAGCAGTACGTC. Residues: CATSISPDRAYEQYV.

Here the CDR3 reads CASGAGAYNSPLHF. DNA for the CDR3: TGTGCCAGCGGCGCGGGGGCCTATAATTCACCCCTCCACTTT. The chain links TRBV6-4 to TRBJ1-6; D may be TRBD1 (5 bases). The V and J ends lost 8 bases and 2 bases respectively, with 10 bases between them. The CDR3 is 14 amino acids. Germline V CDR1 and CDR2: MRHNA, SNTAGT.